This T cell receptor (beta chain) was identified in a study of T-cell reconstitution after alpha-beta-depleted transplantation in children. The germline V and J ends were trimmed by 3 bases and 2 bases, with 13 bases remaining between them. CDR1 and CDR2 (germline): MGHDK, SYGVNS. The CDR3 loop spans 15 amino acids. The TCRbeta library was prepared with unique molecular identifiers. Each CDR3 protein is one row after TCRdb ran MiXCR on the PCR reads. The repertoire consists of 400,000 to 500,000 distinct CDR3 sequences, with roughly a tenth occurring once and the leading ten covering approximately 5%.

The sequenced sample was PBMCs from the stem cell graft donor, obtained from the stem cell graft. The chain links TRBV25-1 to TRBJ2-5, with D perhaps matching TRBD1 (6 bases). The sequence was collected from a human donor who donated a stem cell graft to a child with acute myeloid leukemia. The CDR3 sequence: CASSDPGHPQETQYF. The CDR3, as DNA: TGTGCCAGCAGTGACCCGGGACATCCTCAAGAGACCCAGTACTTC.